This T cell receptor (beta chain) is drawn from a study of T-cell reconstitution after alpha-beta-depleted transplantation in children (TCRdb year 2016). Regarding the research as a whole: T-cell immune reconstitution after TCRalphabeta/CD19-depleted allogeneic hematopoietic cell transplantation in children was quantitatively tracked in the study by means of TCR repertoire profiling. The study at large found these results: The frequencies of hyperexpanded clones fell over the following months, and after one year, T-cell counts and TCRbeta diversity were mostly attributed to newly produced T cells. The high TCRbeta diversity at day 60 in some patients was ascribed to recipient T cells and intrathymic progenitors that had survived conditioning. The apparently early alphabetaT-cell count recovery about two months after transplant was reportedly dependent on only several hundred rapidly expanded clones derived from non-depleted graft cells.

This clonotype was recorded many times. Its antigen is not yet known. Base qualities were left out, and no much larger clone turns up one base away. The treatment or condition label on this specimen signifies: allogeneic hematopoietic cell transplantation with graft depleted of TCRalphabeta T cells and CD19 B cells. The children who served as transplant recipients had been given grafts of TCRalphabeta/CD19-depleted allogeneic hematopoietic cells. The library was prepared using PCR. For sequencing, an Illumina HiSeq 2500 was employed. Molecular barcoding was employed in the preparation of TCR libraries, with unique molecular identifiers being used to normalize TCRbeta repertoire quantification. Through fastp at Q25 and MiXCR, TCRdb rebuilt clones from the public reads, retaining in-frame beta chains. Rows with a matching CDR3 protein are joined into one entry that keeps the most common DNA and genes. The sample records some 350,000 distinct CDR3 sequences, roughly 16% of which are singletons. The ten biggest clones cover about 41% of the sample.

The sample in question was PBMCs, mostly from graft donor cells, obtained 360 days after TCRalphabeta/CD19-depleted stem cell transplant. The clonotype originates from a male patient aged 2-15 years who had a stem cell transplant for acute lymphoblastic leukemia, so the T cells may come from the graft donor.

This receptor has the CDR3 CASSLGPSGFRVYNEQFF. The sequenced DNA is TGTGCCAGCAGCTTAGGTCCTTCGGGGTTTAGGGTCTACAATGAGCAGTTCTTC. Recombination connected TRBV11-2 to TRBJ2-1; matching of 5 bases hints at TRBD2 as the D gene. The germline V gene yields SGHAT for CDR1 and FQNNGV for CDR2. Deletion took 1 base off V and 3 bases off J, with a span of 19 bases between the germline ends. Counted from cysteine to phenylalanine, this CDR3 has 18 amino acids. The only DNA kept is the CDR3, 54 bases in frame from the first base.